This T cell receptor beta chain comes out of a study of early T cells in non-severe SARS-CoV-2 infection. Study in general: Chains were not paired, and sequencing was done on bulk RNA from unsorted whole blood. Study-level findings and limits: VDJdb-based annotation leaned toward anti-spike CD8 responses and missed private and CD4 specificities.

V was cut by 4 bases and J by 0 bases, with 9 bases left in between. The CDR3 consists of 15 residues. CDR1 and CDR2 from the germline V gene are MNHEY and SVGEGT. The table lists this clonotype with many counts. Its target is unknown. The TCR library protocol attached unique molecular identifiers to the individual cDNA molecules. TCRdb independently ran MiXCR on the 5' RACE reads; one entry per CDR3 protein. Among about 110,000 distinct CDR3 sequences, 9.5% to 13% were seen once, and the ten largest hold around 3%. Sample: whole blood. The chain has TRBV6-2 or TRBV6-3 and TRBJ1-4, with D hard to call. The clonotype comes from an adult who was a healthcare worker with PCR-confirmed SARS-CoV-2 infection or an uninfected control (not recorded which). CDR3 DNA sequence: TGTGCCAGCAGTTCCCAAAGAGCAACTAATGAAAAACTGTTTTTT. This codes for CASSSQRATNEKLFF.